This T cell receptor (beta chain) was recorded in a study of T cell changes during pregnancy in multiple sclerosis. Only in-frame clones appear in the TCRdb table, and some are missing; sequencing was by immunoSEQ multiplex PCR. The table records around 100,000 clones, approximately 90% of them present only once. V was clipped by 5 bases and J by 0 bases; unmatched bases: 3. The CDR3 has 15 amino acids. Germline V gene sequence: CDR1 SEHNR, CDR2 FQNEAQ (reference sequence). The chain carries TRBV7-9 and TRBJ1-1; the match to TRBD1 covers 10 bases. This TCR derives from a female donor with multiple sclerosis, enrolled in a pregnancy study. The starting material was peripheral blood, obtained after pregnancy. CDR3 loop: CASSRQGAMNTEAFF. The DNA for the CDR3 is TGTGCCAGCAGCCGACAGGGGGCGATGAACACTGAAGCTTTCTTT.